These 15 T cell receptor beta chains share one sample of origin, sequenced in a study of blood T cell repertoires in COVID-19. Sequencing was performed with immunoSEQ multiplex PCR; in TCRdb, only in-frame clones are kept and a portion is missing. The data hold about 430,000 clones, with 85% to 90% observed a single time. The sequencing sample was made of PBMCs or T cells enriched from blood (not recorded which). These receptors were obtained from a woman in her 30s with acute COVID-19.

The rearrangement links TRBV5-5 to TRBJ1-2; D perhaps matches TRBD1 (5 bases). Germline CDR1 SGHKS, CDR2 YYEKEE (reference sequence). V dropped 4 bases and J dropped 2 bases, with 15 bases sitting between them. CDR3 length: 15 residues. The CDR3 spells CASSPAGQANYGYTF. The CDR3, as DNA: TGTGCCAGCAGCCCCGCGGGGCAGGCGAACTATGGCTACACCTTC.

The chain links TRBV12-5 to TRBJ2-2, with D unclear. Trimming stripped 3 bases from V and 6 bases from J, with 8 bases between. Germline CDR1 and CDR2: LGHNT and FRNRAP. This CDR3 comprises 13 residues. CDR3 sequence: CASGFRLSGELFF. As DNA, the CDR3 is TGTGCTAGTGGTTTTCGTTTGTCCGGGGAGCTGTTTTTT. Full variable domain (remainder filled in from reference TRBV12-5 and TRBJ2-2): DARVTQTPRHKVTEMGQEVTMRCQPILGHNTVFWYRQTMMQGLELLAYFRNRAPLDDSGMPKDRFSAEMPDATLATLKIQPSEPRDSAVYFCASGFRLSGELFFGEGSRLTVL.

The rearrangement links TRBV11-2 to TRBJ1-1, with 8 nucleotides matching TRBD1. CDR1 SGHAT and CDR2 FQNNGV come from the germline V gene. The CDR3 consists of 14 residues. V trimming: 1 base; J trimming: 4 bases; junction bases outside the gene matches: 2. CDR3 protein: CASSLGTGPTEAFF. As DNA, the CDR3 is TGTGCCAGCAGCTTAGGGACAGGGCCCACTGAAGCTTTCTTT.

The rearrangement uses TRBV19 and TRBJ1-5; the match to TRBD1 covers 9 bases. The CDR3 extends over 15 amino acids. The J segment lost 3 bases and the V segment lost 7 bases, leaving 7 bases of the junction unmatched. The germline V gene encodes CDR1 LNHDA and CDR2 SQIVND (reference sequence). The CDR3 region is CASNRQGGANQPQHF. As DNA, the CDR3 is TGTGCCAGTAATCGACAGGGGGGGGCCAATCAGCCCCAGCATTTT.

This clone was counted between two and nine times. The chain joins TRBV28 to TRBJ1-2; 11 positions agree with TRBD1. V was clipped by 8 bases and J by 14 bases; unmatched bases: 10. The CDR3 runs to 12 residues. Germline CDR1 reads MDHEN; CDR2 reads SYDVKM. The CDR3 nucleotides read TGTGCCAGCGCCATGGACAGGGGGCGGAGTACCTTC. This encodes CASAMDRGRSTF.

The table lists this clone with a few counts. V usage is TRBV7-9 and J usage is TRBJ2-1; D is uncertain. The CDR3 is 12 residues long. The germline CDR1 and CDR2 sequences are SEHNR and FQNEAQ (reference sequence). With 5 bases removed from V and 6 bases from J, the gap between germline ends came to 8 bases. The CDR3 DNA sequence: TGTGCCAGCAGCCCGGTCGGCAATGAGCAGTTCTTC. It encodes CASSPVGNEQFF.

This sequence joins TRBV15 and TRBJ1-6; no firm D call. V lost 0 bases and J 0 bases, leaving 6 bases between the germline ends. The V gene's germline CDR1 is LNHNV and CDR2 YYDKDF (reference sequence). The CDR3 sequence is 16 residues long. The CDR3 is CATSRDRSSYNSPLHF. DNA for the CDR3: TGTGCCACCAGCAGAGACAGAAGCTCCTATAATTCACCCCTCCACTTT. The entire variable domain, with the rest obtained from reference TRBV15 and TRBJ1-6, is as follows: DAMVIQNPRYQVTQFGKPVTLSCSQTLNHNVMYWYQQKSSQAPKLLFHYYDKDFNNEADTPDNFQSRRPNTSFCFLDIRSPGLGDTAMYLCATSRDRSSYNSPLHFGNGTRLTVT.

This clone appeared a few times. The gene calls are TRBV14 and TRBJ2-7; D uncertain. Trimming removed 1 base from V and 3 bases from J, with 13 bases in between. Germline loops: CDR1 SGHDN, CDR2 FVKESK. This CDR3 is 15 amino acids long. CDR3 DNA: TGTGCCAGCAGCCAAGGAGATAGAGCTCTCTACGAGCAGTACTTC. Encoded protein: CASSQGDRALYEQYF.

The chain links TRBV27 to TRBJ1-1, with TRBD1 identical over 10 bases. This CDR3 has 15 residues. Germline V gives CDR1 MNHEY, CDR2 SMNVEV (reference sequence). J was trimmed by 5 bases and V by 4 bases; bases with no gene match: 7. CDR3 sequence: CASSSETGGRTEAFF. In DNA form, the CDR3 reads TGTGCCAGCAGTTCCGAGACAGGGGGCCGAACTGAAGCTTTCTTT.

This chain links TRBV6-2 or TRBV6-3 with TRBJ1-4; 8 bases map to TRBD1. Trimming took 0 bases from V and 7 from J; bases not matched to a gene: 7. The CDR3 has 16 residues. Per the germline V gene, CDR1 is MNHEY and CDR2 is SVGEGT. The CDR3 protein is CASSYSAWQGAEKLFF. CDR3 DNA sequence: TGTGCCAGCAGTTACTCTGCCTGGCAGGGGGCTGAAAAACTGTTTTTT.

This chain connects TRBV10-3 to TRBJ1-1, with D possibly being TRBD1 (5 bases). Germline V gene lookup returns CDR1 ENHRY and CDR2 SYGVKD. The CDR3 is made up of 16 amino acids. V was trimmed by 7 bases and J by 0 bases, leaving 18 bases between them. Here the CDR3 DNA reads TGTGCCATCACGCCCGGGGAGGGGAGACTGAACACTGAAGCTTTCTTT. Protein product: CAITPGEGRLNTEAFF.

This clone has a single count. The gene calls are TRBV6-5 and TRBJ2-1; tentative D call: TRBD1 (6 bases). Germline V lookup: CDR1 MNHEY, CDR2 SVGAGI. Trimming pared 4 bases from V and 0 bases from J, leaving 13 bases between. The CDR3 consists of 16 residues. CDR3 loop: CASSFRGLSSYNEQFF. CDR3 nucleotide sequence: TGTGCCAGCAGTTTCAGGGGCCTGAGCTCCTACAATGAGCAGTTCTTC.

Remarks on this clone: At one boundary the junction diverges from the germline segment, which might be a read error. J is TRBJ2-3 and V is TRBV9; D is perhaps TRBD1 or TRBD2 (6 bases each). Germline CDR1 SGDLS, CDR2 YYNGEE. The CDR3 contains 15 residues. Written as DNA, the CDR3 is TGCGCCCGCAGGGGCGGGGCGGCTAGCACAGATACGCAGTATTTT. Amino acid sequence: CARRGGAASTDTQYF.

The chain uses TRBV4-1 and TRBJ1-3; D remains ambiguous. Germline V lookup: CDR1 MGHRA, CDR2 YSYEKL. This CDR3 is 16 amino acids long. Between the trimmed V and J ends, which lost 0 bases and 0 bases, there was a span of 9 bases. This CDR3 reads CASSQDTAVSGNTIYF. CDR3 coding DNA: TGCGCCAGCAGCCAAGATACAGCCGTCTCTGGAAACACCATATATTTT.

The CDR3: CASSDGASGVYEQYF. CDR3 nucleotide sequence: TGTGCCAGTAGTGACGGGGCTAGCGGGGTCTACGAGCAGTACTTC. The rearrangement uses TRBV19 and TRBJ2-7; 9 nucleotides match TRBD2. The CDR3 has 15 residues. Germline V gene lookup returns CDR1 LNHDA and CDR2 SQIVND (reference sequence). V lost 5 bases to trimming and J lost 3 bases; unmatched junction nucleotides: 8.